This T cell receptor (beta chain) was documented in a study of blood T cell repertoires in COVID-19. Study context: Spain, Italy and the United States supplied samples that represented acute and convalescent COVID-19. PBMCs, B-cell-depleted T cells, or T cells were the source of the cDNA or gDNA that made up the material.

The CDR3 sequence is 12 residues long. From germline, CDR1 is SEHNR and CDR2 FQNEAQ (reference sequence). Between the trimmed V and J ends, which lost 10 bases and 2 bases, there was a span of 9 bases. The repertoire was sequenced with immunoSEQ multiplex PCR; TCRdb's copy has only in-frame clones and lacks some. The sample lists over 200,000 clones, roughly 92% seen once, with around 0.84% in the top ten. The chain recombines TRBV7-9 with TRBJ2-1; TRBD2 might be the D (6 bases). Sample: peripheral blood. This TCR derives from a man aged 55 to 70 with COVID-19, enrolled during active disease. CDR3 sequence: CATRGAYNEQFF. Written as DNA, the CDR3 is TGTGCCACCCGCGGGGCCTACAATGAGCAGTTCTTC.